The table lists the clone carrying this TCR beta chain with a few counts. The sample comes from a study of blood T cell repertoires in COVID-19. Study context: Collection of acute and convalescent COVID-19 samples took place in the United States, Italy and Spain.

The V and J ends lost 9 bases and 0 bases respectively, with 15 bases between them. Germline loops: CDR1 MNHEY, CDR2 SVGAGI. This CDR3 comprises 15 residues. In the original processing: For nucleated cells, counts were estimated from reference gene primer amplification. Here immunoSEQ multiplex PCR was the method, and the copy in TCRdb shows in-frame clones only, minus some. V, J and clone size reflect that table, while D and trimming were determined from the DNA. The sample has 60,000 to 90,000 clones; less than 90% are singletons. Sequencing input: peripheral blood. The clonotype originates from a man aged 55-75 years with active or convalescent COVID-19. This sequence joins TRBV6-5 and TRBJ1-3, with D hard to call. The CDR3 loop reads CASFIGGNSGNTIYF. In nucleotides, the CDR3 is TGTGCCAGTTTCATCGGAGGGAACTCTGGAAACACCATATATTTT.